This entry is about one T cell receptor beta chain. Its antigen specificity is not known. The sample holds no much larger clone one base away, and base qualities are not on file. At diagnosis, peripheral blood, uninvolved tumor-adjacent lung and tumor were collected and were preserved as a mix of fresh-frozen and FFPE material. For TCR repertoire profiling, the blood samples were analyzed as peripheral blood mononuclear cells. The CDR3 covers 15 residues, taking in both the cysteine and the phenylalanine. The entry retains the CDR3 DNA only, 45 bases that are in frame from base 1. The V end gives up 1 base and the J end 10 bases, leaving 10 bases in the junction not matched to a gene. In the germline V gene, CDR1 corresponds to SGHTA and CDR2 to FQGNSA. This sample was included in a study of T cells in localized non-small cell lung cancer (TCRdb year 2020). Concerning the study at large: T cell repertoires of more than 200 early-stage NSCLC patients were analyzed, with tumors being compared against uninvolved tumor-adjacent lungs. A mean age of roughly 66 years was recorded for the NSCLC patients, of whom some 130 were male and 85 to 110 were female. All 230 or so NSCLC patients in the cohort were treatment-naive and had localized lung tumors that were resected. Findings and caveats that apply to the study as a whole: Longer overall survival was associated with higher T cell density in blood, whereas shorter survival was associated with higher clonality in adjacent lung. Because multi-region tumor sequencing was not done, intratumor heterogeneity could not be ruled out. Because the study design was exploratory, TCR variables were selected using unadjusted p-values without false-discovery rate correction. Uninvolved tumor-adjacent lung showed the highest T cell clonality, higher than tumor, which suggests more focused antigenic responses in the adjacent lung. Of the top 100 tumor clones, a median of roughly 60 were detected in paired uninvolved adjacent lung; approximately 28 were also among that lung's top 100.

TCR beta CDR3 regions were sequenced from DNA using the immunoSEQ Assay. As for the authors' bioinformatics: To compute T cell density, TCR beta template counts were normalized to usable DNA, which was estimated by amplifying housekeeping genes. The preseqR package was used to estimate richness by extrapolating to 400,000 templates for PBMC samples and to 120,000 templates for tissue samples. Clonality was taken to be one minus Pielou's evenness. To identify tissue-enriched TCRs, differential abundance testing was run on productive amino-acid clonotypes with a minimum total count of 5 and an alpha of 0.1. The Jaccard Index and the Morisita Overlap Index were used to quantify repertoire overlap between compartments. GLIPH grouped TCR beta CDR3s together with public tetramer-defined viral CDR3s, and a viral motif had to include at least three viral sequences and also show V-gene enrichment. TCRdb provides this immuneACCESS table in a form limited to in-frame rearrangements. Some clones are lacking; in checked studies, under half of them reflect an unresolved V gene, and why the rest are absent is not known. For V, J and clone size, that table is used; D and trimming come from the DNA. The sample table contains roughly 70,000 clones; only one count was recorded for less than 90% of them. The biggest ten clones account for just over 20% of the sample.

Rearrangement joined TRBV7-2 to TRBJ2-1, and 7 junctional nucleotides match TRBD1. This sequence originates from a male donor older than 55 with stage III squamous cell lung carcinoma. Sequencing used peripheral blood, obtained before any cancer treatment. The CDR3 here reads CASSLDGTANREQFF. The nucleotide sequence reads TGTGCCAGCAGCTTAGACGGGACAGCTAACAGGGAGCAGTTCTTC.